What follows are 28 T cell receptor beta chains derived from one specimen sequenced in a study of T cells in Graves' hyperthyroidism and ophthalmopathy. There were TCR beta CDR3 regions amplified from RNA transcripts. The study used the HTBI primer set for a first-round RT-PCR of the TCR CDR3. TCRdb re-derived calls from the multiplex PCR reads in MiXCR, one entry per CDR3 protein. Among about 370,000 distinct CDR3 sequences listed, about 15% were seen once. Sequenced material: blood. Source of these receptors: a woman in her fifties or sixties with Graves' ophthalmopathy.

The CDR3 sequence is CASSQEVGGYNEQFF. DNA of the CDR3: TGTGCCAGCAGCCAAGAGGTTGGGGGATACAATGAGCAGTTCTTC. The J gene is TRBJ2-1, the V gene TRBV3-1; D is possibly TRBD1 or TRBD2 (5 bases each). CDR1 is LGHDT, CDR2 YNNKEL, per germline (reference sequence). With 0 bases removed from V and 4 bases from J, the gap between germline ends came to 10 bases. This CDR3 comprises 15 residues.

This clonotype was observed once. This chain uses TRBV20-1 with TRBJ1-6, with 9 bases fitting TRBD1. Germline V gene data show CDR1 as DFQATT and CDR2 as SNEGSKA (reference sequence). Unmatched junction bases numbered 2, after V lost 5 bases and J lost 0 bases. This CDR3 contains 15 residues. CDR3: CSAGTGSSYNSPLHF. Written as DNA, the CDR3 is TGCAGTGCTGGGACAGGGAGCTCCTATAATTCACCCCTCCACTTT.

This clonotype was detected only a few times. The J gene is TRBJ2-5, the V gene TRBV11-2; D not certain. Deletions cut 4 bases from V and 6 bases from J, with 9 bases between. Germline CDR1 is SGHAT and CDR2 is FQNNGV. The CDR3 loop spans 12 amino acids. The CDR3 coding sequence is TGTGCCAGCAGCTCCCCCTCGCAGACCCAGTACTTC. Its translation: CASSSPSQTQYF.

The V call is TRBV20-1, the J call TRBJ1-4; TRBD1 is a possible D gene (5 bases). This CDR3 contains 17 residues. V was shortened by 1 base and J by 0 bases, with 15 bases between the two germline ends. CDR1 is DFQATT and CDR2 is SNEGSKA in the germline V gene (reference sequence). This CDR3 reads CSARGLRVGATNEKLFF. The CDR3 coding sequence is TGCAGTGCTAGAGGGCTCAGGGTAGGGGCAACTAATGAAAAACTGTTTTTT.

At least ten counts were recorded for this clonotype. The chain links TRBV7-9 to TRBJ2-3; 8 bases are a match to TRBD1. The V gene's germline CDR1 is SEHNR and CDR2 FQNEAQ (reference sequence). This CDR3 contains 16 residues. Losses at the gene ends were 5 bases for V and 0 bases for J; bases not matched to a gene: 7. CDR3 region: CASSLGQGYSTDTQYF. The CDR3 DNA follows: TGTGCCAGCAGCCTCGGACAGGGCTATAGCACAGATACGCAGTATTTT.

This rearrangement joins TRBV20-1 to TRBJ2-5; 7 positions match TRBD2. Germline CDR1 reads DFQATT; CDR2 reads SNEGSKA (reference sequence). This CDR3 comprises 13 residues. Trimming cost V 5 bases and J 5 bases; bases outside gene matches: 8. The CDR3 region is CSASPGGSETQYF. The CDR3 nucleotides read TGCAGTGCTTCACCCGGCGGGAGTGAGACCCAGTACTTC.

This clonotype was picked up a small number of times. The chain carries TRBV9 and TRBJ2-2; D gene uncertain. Germline loops: CDR1 SGDLS, CDR2 YYNGEE. The CDR3 loop spans 12 amino acids. The V and J ends lost 4 bases and 3 bases respectively, with 4 bases between them. Here the CDR3 DNA reads TGTGCCAGCAGCTATTACACCGGGGAGCTGTTTTTT. Translation: CASSYYTGELFF.

In this sample, this clonotype turned up a few times. This chain joins TRBV20-1 and TRBJ2-7; D uncertain. The germline gives CDR1 DFQATT, CDR2 SNEGSKA (reference sequence). CDR3 size: 13 residues. Trimming removed 5 bases from V and 0 bases from J, with 11 bases in between. The CDR3 sequence: CSAVQVSSYEQYF. The DNA of the CDR3 is TGCAGTGCTGTACAAGTCAGCTCCTACGAGCAGTACTTC.

V is TRBV6-1 and J is TRBJ2-1, with 13 bases lining up with TRBD2. J lost 4 bases, V lost 8 bases, and 8 bases had no gene match. Germline loops: CDR1 MNHNS, CDR2 SASEGT. The CDR3 is 16 residues long. The CDR3 loop is CASLPGLAGIYNEQFF. In DNA, the CDR3 is TGTGCCAGCCTGCCGGGACTAGCGGGAATATACAATGAGCAGTTCTTC.

This clonotype showed up many times. This rearrangement joins TRBV18 to TRBJ2-7; 8 bases fit TRBD1. Looked up from germline, CDR1 is KGHSH and CDR2 is LQKENI. This CDR3 contains 13 residues. Losses at the gene ends were 5 bases for V and 5 bases for J; bases not matched to a gene: 5. The DNA of the CDR3 is TGTGCCAGCTCAACCGGGACAGGCAACGAGCAGTACTTC. This translates into CASSTGTGNEQYF.

The rearrangement joins TRBV5-1 to TRBJ2-7; 7 bases are shared with TRBD1. Trimming at V came to 6 bases and at J to 5 bases, leaving 2 bases not matched to a gene. The length of the CDR3 is 11 residues. Germline CDR1 SGHRS, CDR2 YFSETQ. The CDR3 DNA reads TGCGCCAGCAAAGGGGGCGACGAGCAGTACTTC. This translates into CASKGGDEQYF. Supplemented by reference TRBV5-1 and TRBJ2-7, the full variable domain reads KAGVTQTPRYLIKTRGQQVTLSCSPISGHRSVSWYQQTPGQGLQFLFEYFSETQRNKGNFPGRFSGRQFSNSRSEMNVSTLELGDSALYLCASKGGDEQYFGPGTRLTVT.

This clonotype was found many times. The rearrangement uses TRBV28 and TRBJ1-2, with D possibly matching TRBD1 (6 bases). The CDR3 is 16 amino acids. V dropped 5 bases and J dropped 3 bases, with 19 bases sitting between them. The V gene's germline CDR1 is MDHEN and CDR2 SYDVKM. The CDR3 sequence: CASSPPMDSRYYGYTF. The CDR3 DNA follows: TGTGCCAGCAGTCCTCCGATGGACAGCAGATACTATGGCTACACCTTC.

In this sample, this clonotype turned up many times. The rearrangement links TRBV4-1 to TRBJ2-7; no definite D call. CDR3 length: 15 residues. Germline CDR1 and CDR2: MGHRA and YSYEKL. Trimming pared 2 bases from V and 7 bases from J, leaving 18 bases between. CDR3 amino acids: CASSQPTAGRPEQYF. The CDR3 DNA sequence: TGCGCCAGCAGCCAACCCACGGCAGGTCGGCCGGAGCAGTACTTC.

This clonotype was picked up many times. This chain connects TRBV2 to TRBJ2-1; TRBD2 matches at 8 bases. Germline V gene sequence: CDR1 SNHLY, CDR2 FYNNEI. CDR3 length: 15 residues. V shed 3 bases, J shed 4 bases, and the junction held 5 bases outside the gene matches. The CDR3 nucleotides are TGTGCCAGCAGTGATAGGAGCGGGAGATACAATGAGCAGTTCTTC. Its protein product is CASSDRSGRYNEQFF.

This clonotype showed up just a few times. This chain connects TRBV4-1 to TRBJ2-1; 11 positions match TRBD2. The J segment lost 4 bases and the V segment lost 1 base, leaving 6 bases of the junction unmatched. The germline gives CDR1 MGHRA, CDR2 YSYEKL. The CDR3 covers 17 residues. In nucleotides, the CDR3 is TGCGCCAGCAGCCAAGGTTTCGCTAGCGGGAGGTACAATGAGCAGTTCTTC. Translating gives CASSQGFASGRYNEQFF.

V gene TRBV5-1 combines with J gene TRBJ1-6; TRBD1 aligns across 7 bases. The trim removed 2 bases at V and 7 bases at J, leaving 3 bases unmatched. The CDR3 consists of 14 residues. Germline CDR1 SGHRS, CDR2 YFSETQ. CDR3 bases: TGCGCCAGCAGCTTCCGGGACAGCAATTCACCCCTCCACTTT. Protein product: CASSFRDSNSPLHF.

The chain links TRBV7-2 to TRBJ2-7; the D gene is possibly TRBD2 (6 bases). The CDR3 contains 14 residues. Germline values: CDR1 SGHTA, CDR2 FQGNSA. The germline V and J ends were trimmed by 3 bases and 2 bases, with 11 bases remaining between them. The CDR3 here is CASSFFGTAYEQYF. Written as DNA, the CDR3 is TGTGCCAGCAGCTTTTTCGGGACTGCCTACGAGCAGTACTTC.

There are many counts of this clonotype. The V call is TRBV7-9, the J call TRBJ2-3; possibly TRBD1 for D (6 bases). V dropped 5 bases and J dropped 6 bases, with 18 bases sitting between them. CDR3 length: 15 residues. Germline V gives CDR1 SEHNR, CDR2 FQNEAQ (reference sequence). The DNA for the CDR3 is TGTGCCAGCAGCCCAGGGAGCCTTACAGGGGATACGCAGTATTTT. Residues: CASSPGSLTGDTQYF.

This clonotype was recorded at least ten times. The chain employs TRBV18 and TRBJ2-5; the D call may be TRBD1 or TRBD2 (5 bases each). V was shortened by 4 bases and J by 5 bases, with 11 bases between the two germline ends. CDR3 size: 13 residues. CDR1 KGHSH and CDR2 LQKENI come from the germline V gene. CDR3 DNA sequence: TGTGCCAGCTCACGGGGGAAACTCGAGACCCAGTACTTC. It yields the protein CASSRGKLETQYF. Using reference TRBV18 and TRBJ2-5 for the parts outside the CDR3, the full variable domain is NAGVMQNPRHLVRRRGQEARLRCSPMKGHSHVYWYRQLPEEGLKFMVYLQKENIIDESGMPKERFSAEFPKEGPSILRIQQVVRGDSAAYFCASSRGKLETQYFGPGTRLLVL.

The table lists this clonotype with many counts. CDR3 nucleotide sequence: TGTGCCAGCAGCTCTGGCCCTGAAGGGTTCTATGGCTACACCTTC. Its protein is CASSSGPEGFYGYTF. The chain couples TRBV7-2 to TRBJ1-2; D is unclear. In germline, CDR1 is SGHTA, CDR2 FQGNSA. The CDR3 covers 15 residues. The ends were cut back, 4 bases at V and 4 bases at J, with 16 bases in the middle. Combining the CDR3 with reference TRBV7-2 and TRBJ1-2 gives the whole variable domain GAGVSQSPSNKVTEKGKDVELRCDPISGHTALYWYRQSLGQGLEFLIYFQGNSAPDKSGLPSDRFSAERTGGSVSTLTIQRTQQEDSAVYLCASSSGPEGFYGYTFGSGTRLTVV.

This clonotype was detected ten times or more. DNA for the CDR3: TGTGCCAGCAGCTACACGGGAGGCCGACTGGACGATGAGCAGTTCTTC. This encodes CASSYTGGRLDDEQFF. The rearrangement links TRBV27 to TRBJ2-1; 7 positions match TRBD2. The junction had 16 bases not matched to a gene; V was cut back by 6 bases and J by 8 bases. In germline, CDR1 is MNHEY, CDR2 SMNVEV (reference sequence). The CDR3 has 16 amino acids.

This clonotype occurred many times. This chain uses TRBV6-1 with TRBJ2-3, with TRBD2 matching 11 bases. The CDR3 has 17 residues. The junction had 7 bases not matched to a gene; V was cut back by 5 bases and J by 0 bases. Germline V CDR1 and CDR2: MNHNS, SASEGT. The CDR3 sequence: CASSYTSSGRSTDTQYF. The CDR3 bases are TGTGCCAGCAGTTATACCTCTAGCGGGAGGAGCACAGATACGCAGTATTTT.

This clonotype was observed at least ten times. The V gene is TRBV5-1, the J gene TRBJ1-2, with TRBD1 as a possible D gene (5 bases). The germline V gene encodes CDR1 SGHRS and CDR2 YFSETQ. Between the trimmed V and J ends, which lost 1 base and 7 bases, there was a span of 8 bases. The CDR3 contains 12 residues. The CDR3 loop is CASSLPGLGYTF. CDR3 nucleotide sequence: TGCGCCAGCAGCTTGCCAGGGCTTGGCTACACCTTC.

This clonotype was counted ten times or more. The chain has TRBV6-1 and TRBJ2-3, with D maybe TRBD1 (5 bases). CDR3 length equals 14 residues. CDR1 and CDR2 (germline): MNHNS, SASEGT. V shed 4 bases and J shed 1 base, with 9 bases lying between them. CDR3 in DNA: TGTGCCAGCAGTGGACAGACGGGCACAGATACGCAGTATTTT. Translated, it gives CASSGQTGTDTQYF.

This clonotype has at least ten counts. The V gene is TRBV12-3 or TRBV12-4, the J gene TRBJ2-7, with D possibly matching TRBD2 (5 bases). V gave up 7 bases and J gave up 2 bases, with 18 bases separating them. The CDR3 is 15 amino acids. The CDR3 loop reads CASNRGGTVPYEQYF. The DNA for the CDR3 is TGTGCCAGCAACCGAGGAGGAACAGTGCCCTACGAGCAGTACTTC.

This clonotype was observed a handful of times. The chain joins TRBV7-9 to TRBJ2-3; D tentatively fits TRBD1 or TRBD2 (6 bases each). Per germline, CDR1 SEHNR and CDR2 FQNEAQ (reference sequence). Trimming left V 0 bases short and J 4 bases short, with 11 bases between. The CDR3 is made up of 15 amino acids. The CDR3 DNA reads TGTGCCAGCAGCTTAGCGCTGGGGGGCTCAGATACGCAGTATTTT. It yields the protein CASSLALGGSDTQYF.

The chain couples TRBV7-9 to TRBJ2-7; D is perhaps TRBD1 (6 bases). CDR3 length: 14 residues. Trimming took 11 bases from V and 0 from J, leaving 17 bases between them. The germline CDR1 and CDR2 sequences are SEHNR and FQNEAQ (reference sequence). The CDR3 bases are TGTGCCGCCACCAGGGGCCCCCCCTCCTACGAGCAGTACTTC. It yields the protein CAATRGPPSYEQYF.

CDR3 bases: TGCAGCGTCGGTGGGACAGTATACGAGCAGTACTTC. Its translation: CSVGGTVYEQYF. This sequence joins TRBV29-1 and TRBJ2-7; 7 bases match TRBD1. Germline-derived CDR1 and CDR2 are SQVTM and ANQGSEA. V lost 6 bases and J lost 4; bases outside the gene matches: 6. The CDR3 runs to 12 residues.